Below are 8 T cell receptor beta chains sequenced from a single sample in a study of radiotherapy plus CTLA-4 blockade in lung cancer. Profiled with immunoSEQ multiplex PCR; TCRdb holds only in-frame clones, not every one. The sample yields tens of thousands of clones, 72% seen once. The material sequenced was peripheral blood, taken from a patient treated with radiotherapy plus ipilimumab. The source of these receptors is a human donor with non-small cell lung cancer whose response to radiotherapy plus ipilimumab could not be evaluated.

The chain recombines TRBV14 with TRBJ2-1; no clear D. The V gene lost 0 bases and the J gene lost 5 bases, with 8 bases spanning the gap. The CDR3 covers 14 residues. Germline V gene lookup returns CDR1 SGHDN and CDR2 FVKESK. The CDR3 bases are TGTGCCAGCAGCCAAGAGTACATACACAATGAGCAGTTCTTC. Encoded protein: CASSQEYIHNEQFF.

The V gene is TRBV5-1, the J gene TRBJ1-1; D remains ambiguous. Germline V lookup: CDR1 SGHRS, CDR2 YFSETQ. The V end was cut by 0 bases, the J end by 0 bases, with 12 bases between. There are 16 residues in the CDR3. The CDR3: CASSLGPGAMNTEAFF. Here the CDR3 DNA reads TGCGCCAGCAGCTTGGGTCCGGGAGCAATGAACACTGAAGCTTTCTTT.

The chain has TRBV11-2 and TRBJ1-1; D might be TRBD1 (6 bases). V gave up 3 bases and J gave up 2 bases, with 10 bases separating them. This CDR3 spans 14 amino acids. The germline V gene has CDR1 SGHAT and CDR2 FQNNGV. In nucleotides, the CDR3 is TGTGCCAGCAGCTTGAGAGGGGGTAACACTGAAGCTTTCTTT. The encoded protein is CASSLRGGNTEAFF.

V is TRBV11-3 and J is TRBJ2-1; 9 nucleotides agree with TRBD2. Per the germline V gene, CDR1 is SGHNT and CDR2 is YENEEA. CDR3 length: 15 residues. V gave up 5 bases and J gave up 5 bases; unmatched junction bases: 7. CDR3 protein: CASSARLAEDNEQFF. In DNA form, the CDR3 reads TGTGCCAGCAGCGCCCGACTAGCGGAAGACAATGAGCAGTTCTTC.

The chain carries TRBV6-6 and TRBJ2-1; 12 bases align to TRBD2. V shed 7 bases, J shed 5 bases, and the junction held 9 bases outside the gene matches. The CDR3 is made up of 16 amino acids. Germline CDR1 is MNHNY and CDR2 is SVGAGI (reference sequence). The CDR3, as DNA: TGTGCCAGCACCAGTCAACTAGCGGGAGGCCACAATGAGCAGTTCTTC. The encoded protein is CASTSQLAGGHNEQFF.

The chain recombines TRBV28 with TRBJ2-5; TRBD1 matches 8 bases. V lost 5 bases and J lost 2; bases outside the gene matches: 7. The germline gives CDR1 MDHEN, CDR2 SYDVKM. This CDR3 has 15 residues. This chain's CDR3 is CASSLRQGRQETQYF. The CDR3 DNA sequence: TGTGCCAGCAGTCTCAGACAGGGGAGGCAAGAGACCCAGTACTTC. Full variable domain (remainder filled in from reference TRBV28 and TRBJ2-5): DVKVTQSSRYLVKRTGEKVFLECVQDMDHENMFWYRQDPGLGLRLIYFSYDVKMKEKGDIPEGYSVSREKKERFSLILESASTNQTSMYLCASSLRQGRQETQYFGPGTRLLVL.

This sequence joins TRBV28 and TRBJ2-7, with D perhaps TRBD2 (5 bases). Deletions cut 6 bases from V and 6 bases from J, with 15 bases between. The CDR3 extends over 13 amino acids. The germline V gene encodes CDR1 MDHEN and CDR2 SYDVKM. CDR3 DNA: TGTGCCAGCAGCCCACTTGGGAGTCTCGAGCAGTACTTC. Protein: CASSPLGSLEQYF.

The chain recombines TRBV2 with TRBJ2-5; no definite D call. The assigned J gene may be wrong: the sequence end matches TRBJ2-7 better. This CDR3 region has 12 residues. The germline CDR1 and CDR2 sequences are SNHLY and FYNNEI. The CDR3 is CASEERYYEQYF. The CDR3, as DNA: TGTGCCAGCGAGGAGCGATACTACGAGCAGTACTTC.